This T cell receptor (beta chain) was documented in a study of cytomegalovirus exposure and HLA in healthy donors. Method: immunoSEQ multiplex PCR; TCRdb's copy keeps in-frame clones and lacks some. The sample contains some 140,000 clones, just under 85% of which appear only once. This CDR3 region has 17 residues. The germline gives CDR1 SGHTA, CDR2 FQGNSA. Germline trimming cut 5 bases from V and 0 bases from J; bases unmatched to any gene: 5. The chain links TRBV7-2 to TRBJ2-6, with 9 nucleotides matching TRBD1. This receptor was obtained from a woman aged 25 to 39 in good health and CMV-seronegative. Sequencing used PBMCs. CDR3 sequence: CASSPGTGRSGANVLTF. The CDR3 nucleotides are TGTGCCAGCAGCCCGGGGACAGGGCGCTCTGGGGCCAACGTCCTGACTTTC.